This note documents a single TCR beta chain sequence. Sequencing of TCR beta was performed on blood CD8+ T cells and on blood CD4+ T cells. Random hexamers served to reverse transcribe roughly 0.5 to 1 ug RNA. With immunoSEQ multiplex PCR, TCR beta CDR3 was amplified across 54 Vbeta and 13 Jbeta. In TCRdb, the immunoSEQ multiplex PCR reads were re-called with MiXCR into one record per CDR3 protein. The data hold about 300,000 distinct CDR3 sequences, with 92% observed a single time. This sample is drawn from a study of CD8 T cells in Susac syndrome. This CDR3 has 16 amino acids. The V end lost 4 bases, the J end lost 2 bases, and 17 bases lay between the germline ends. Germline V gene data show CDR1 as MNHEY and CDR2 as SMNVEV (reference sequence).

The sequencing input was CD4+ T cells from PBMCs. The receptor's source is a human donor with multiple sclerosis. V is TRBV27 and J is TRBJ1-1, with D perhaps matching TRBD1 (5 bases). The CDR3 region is CASSSRGEAQNTEAFF. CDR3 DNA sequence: TGTGCCAGCAGTTCCCGGGGGGAGGCGCAAAACACTGAAGCTTTCTTT.